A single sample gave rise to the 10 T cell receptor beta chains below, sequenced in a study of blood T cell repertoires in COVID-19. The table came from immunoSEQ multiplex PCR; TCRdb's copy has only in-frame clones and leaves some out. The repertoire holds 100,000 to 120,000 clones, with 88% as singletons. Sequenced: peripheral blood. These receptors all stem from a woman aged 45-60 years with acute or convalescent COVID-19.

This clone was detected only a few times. The CDR3 bases are TGTGCCAACGACTTCGCTAGGACCGGGGAGCTGTTTTTT. Its translation: CANDFARTGELFF. The chain recombines TRBV7-9 with TRBJ2-2; D remains ambiguous. V shed 10 bases and J shed 5 bases, with 14 bases lying between them. There are 13 residues in the CDR3. The germline CDR1 and CDR2 sequences are SEHNR and FQNEAQ (reference sequence).

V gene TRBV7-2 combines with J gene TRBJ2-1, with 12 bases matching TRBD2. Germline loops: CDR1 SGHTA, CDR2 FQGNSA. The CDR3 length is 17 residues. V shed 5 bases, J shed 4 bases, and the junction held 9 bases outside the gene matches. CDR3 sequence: CASSRHGTSGPYNEQFF. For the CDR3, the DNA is TGTGCCAGCAGCCGCCACGGGACTAGCGGGCCGTACAATGAGCAGTTCTTC. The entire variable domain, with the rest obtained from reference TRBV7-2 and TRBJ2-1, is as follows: GAGVSQSPSNKVTEKGKDVELRCDPISGHTALYWYRQSLGQGLEFLIYFQGNSAPDKSGLPSDRFSAERTGGSVSTLTIQRTQQEDSAVYLCASSRHGTSGPYNEQFFGPGTRLTVL.

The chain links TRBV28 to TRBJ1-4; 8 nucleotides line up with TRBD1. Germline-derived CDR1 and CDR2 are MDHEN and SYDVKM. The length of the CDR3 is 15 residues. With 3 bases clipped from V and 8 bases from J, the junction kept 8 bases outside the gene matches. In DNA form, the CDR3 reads TGTGCCAGCAGTTTCACCGACAGGGGAAGGGAAAAACTGTTTTTT. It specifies CASSFTDRGREKLFF.

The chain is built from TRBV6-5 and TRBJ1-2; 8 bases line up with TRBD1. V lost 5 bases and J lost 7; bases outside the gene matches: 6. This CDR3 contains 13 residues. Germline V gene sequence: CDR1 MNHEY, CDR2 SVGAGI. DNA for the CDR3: TGTGCCAGCAGTCTCCAGGGGGCGGTTGGCTACACCTTC. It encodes CASSLQGAVGYTF.

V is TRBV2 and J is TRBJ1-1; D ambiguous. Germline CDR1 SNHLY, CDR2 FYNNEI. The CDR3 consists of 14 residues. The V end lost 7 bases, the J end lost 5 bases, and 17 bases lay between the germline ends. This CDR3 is CASIGPTRGTEAFF. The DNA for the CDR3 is TGTGCCAGCATTGGACCTACGCGGGGAACTGAAGCTTTCTTT.

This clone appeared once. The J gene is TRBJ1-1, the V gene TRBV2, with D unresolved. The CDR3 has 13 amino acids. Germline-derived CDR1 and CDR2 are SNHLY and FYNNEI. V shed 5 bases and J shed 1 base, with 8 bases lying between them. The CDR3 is CASSTHRNTEAFF. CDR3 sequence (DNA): TGTGCCAGCAGTACACACCGGAACACTGAAGCTTTCTTT.

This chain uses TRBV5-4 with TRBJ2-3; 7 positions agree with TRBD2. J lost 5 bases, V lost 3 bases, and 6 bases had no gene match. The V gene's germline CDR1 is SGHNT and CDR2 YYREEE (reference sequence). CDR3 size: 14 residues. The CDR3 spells CASSWEGSRDTQYF. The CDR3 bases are TGTGCCAGCAGCTGGGAGGGCTCGAGAGATACGCAGTATTTT. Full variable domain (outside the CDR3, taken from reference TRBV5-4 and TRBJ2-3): ETGVTQSPTHLIKTRGQQVTLRCSSQSGHNTVSWYQQALGQGPQFIFQYYREEENGRGNFPPRFSGLQFPNYSSELNVNALELDDSALYLCASSWEGSRDTQYFGPGTRLTVL.

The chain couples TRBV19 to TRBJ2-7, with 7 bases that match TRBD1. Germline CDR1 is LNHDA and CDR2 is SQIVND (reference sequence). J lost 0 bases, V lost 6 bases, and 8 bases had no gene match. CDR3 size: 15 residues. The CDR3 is CASRPMDRSSYEQYF. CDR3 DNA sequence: TGTGCCAGTAGACCGATGGACAGGAGCTCCTACGAGCAGTACTTC.

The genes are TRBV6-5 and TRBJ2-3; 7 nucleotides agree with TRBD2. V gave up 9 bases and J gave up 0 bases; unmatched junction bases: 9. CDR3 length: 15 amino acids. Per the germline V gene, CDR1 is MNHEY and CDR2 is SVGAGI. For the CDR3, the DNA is TGTGCCAGTTCCCGACTAGCAGCTAGCACAGATACGCAGTATTTT. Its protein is CASSRLAASTDTQYF.

Here the CDR3 reads CASSLGGAVPYEQYF. CDR3 nucleotides: TGTGCCAGCAGCCTGGGTGGAGCGGTACCCTACGAGCAGTACTTC. The chain links TRBV7-2 to TRBJ2-7, with D perhaps TRBD2 (5 bases). Germline values: CDR1 SGHTA, CDR2 FQGNSA. V dropped 5 bases and J dropped 2 bases, with 16 bases sitting between them. CDR3 size: 15 residues.